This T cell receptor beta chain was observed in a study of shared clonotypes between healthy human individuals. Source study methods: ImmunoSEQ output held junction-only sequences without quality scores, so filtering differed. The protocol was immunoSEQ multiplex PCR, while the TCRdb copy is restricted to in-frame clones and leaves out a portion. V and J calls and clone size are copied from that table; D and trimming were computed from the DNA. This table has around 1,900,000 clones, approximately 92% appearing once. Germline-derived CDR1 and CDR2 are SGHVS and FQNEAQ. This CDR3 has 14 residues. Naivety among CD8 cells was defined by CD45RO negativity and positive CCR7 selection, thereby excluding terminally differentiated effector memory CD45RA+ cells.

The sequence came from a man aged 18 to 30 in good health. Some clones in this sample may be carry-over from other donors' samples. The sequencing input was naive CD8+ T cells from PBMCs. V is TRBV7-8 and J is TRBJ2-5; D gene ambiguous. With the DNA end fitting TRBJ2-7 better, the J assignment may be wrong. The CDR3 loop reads CASSPRQAHYEQYF. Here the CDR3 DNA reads TGTGCCAGCAGCCCGAGACAAGCCCACTACGAGCAGTACTTC.